The next 20 T cell receptor beta chains were all read from a single sample in a study of T-cell reconstitution after alpha-beta-depleted transplantation in children. The authors prepared the TCRbeta library with unique molecular identifiers. In TCRdb, the PCR reads were re-called with MiXCR into one record per CDR3 protein. The table lists about 4,000 distinct CDR3 sequences, under 25% of them singletons. Sequences were derived from PBMCs, mostly from graft donor cells, sampled 60 days after TCRalphabeta/CD19-depleted stem cell transplant. Every receptor here comes from a boy less than two years old who had a stem cell transplant for acute myeloid leukemia, so the T cells may come from the graft donor.

At least ten counts were recorded for this clonotype. V is TRBV24-1 and J is TRBJ2-3; 8 nucleotides match TRBD1. The germline CDR1 and CDR2 sequences are KGHDR and SFDVKD. The CDR3 length is 18 residues. Here the CDR3 DNA reads TGTGGGGCCAGTGATTTGGAGGGACAGGAGGTTGACCAAGATACGCAGTATTTT. Encoded protein: CGASDLEGQEVDQDTQYF.

This clonotype was counted at least ten times. The chain employs TRBV6-5 and TRBJ2-5; D might be TRBD1 (5 bases). Trimming stripped 2 bases from V and 12 bases from J, with 10 bases between. This CDR3 spans 11 amino acids. Germline-derived CDR1 and CDR2 are MNHEY and SVGAGI. This CDR3 reads CASSYGATEYF. The CDR3, as DNA: TGTGCCAGCAGTTACGGTGCGACAGAGTACTTC.

This clonotype was seen ten or more times. The chain has TRBV5-1 and TRBJ1-2; 7 bases agree with TRBD1. Trimming took 2 bases from V and 6 from J; bases not matched to a gene: 22. The CDR3 has 19 amino acids. Per germline, CDR1 SGHRS and CDR2 YFSETQ. DNA for the CDR3: TGCGCCAGCAGCTTTGGTCGCCACCCCACCACAGGGGCCGACGATGGCTACACCTTC. It is translated as CASSFGRHPTTGADDGYTF.

V and J are TRBV6-1 and TRBJ2-3; 8 positions agree with TRBD1. The CDR3 contains 15 residues. V gave up 4 bases and J gave up 0 bases; unmatched junction bases: 3. The germline gives CDR1 MNHNS, CDR2 SASEGT. CDR3 protein: CASSGQGTSTDTQYF. The CDR3 DNA is TGTGCCAGCAGTGGACAGGGGACAAGCACAGATACGCAGTATTTT.

The V and J genes are TRBV4-1 and TRBJ2-5; the D call may be TRBD1 or TRBD2 (7 bases each). V gave up 5 bases and J gave up 5 bases, with 18 bases separating them. CDR3 length: 15 residues. The germline gives CDR1 MGHRA, CDR2 YSYEKL. The CDR3 sequence: CASSTRQGGWETQYF. The CDR3 DNA follows: TGCGCCAGCAGCACGCGACAGGGAGGGTGGGAGACCCAGTACTTC.

This clonotype was detected ten times or more. The rearrangement links TRBV7-9 to TRBJ1-1, with D uncertain. The germline gives CDR1 SEHNR, CDR2 FQNEAQ (reference sequence). The CDR3 covers 13 residues. V lost 0 bases, J lost 5 bases, and 7 bases lay in between. The CDR3 DNA reads as TGTGCCAGCAGCTTAGCGACGGGAACTGAAGCTTTCTTT. This gives the protein CASSLATGTEAFF.

This clonotype is judged medium-sized. This rearrangement joins TRBV7-8 to TRBJ1-5; D call uncertain. Trimming took 3 bases from V and 1 from J, leaving 13 bases between them. The CDR3 contains 16 residues. The germline V gene has CDR1 SGHVS and CDR2 FQNEAQ. CDR3 protein: CASSLAGYGSNQPQHF. The DNA of the CDR3 is TGTGCCAGCAGCTTGGCCGGGTACGGAAGCAATCAGCCCCAGCATTTT.

There are many counts of this clonotype. The chain recombines TRBV15 with TRBJ1-2; D might be TRBD1 (5 bases). Germline CDR1 LNHNV, CDR2 YYDKDF (reference sequence). This CDR3 is built from 10 residues. The CDR3 region is CVLLGDGYTF. The CDR3 nucleotides are TGTGTTCTCTTGGGGGATGGCTACACCTTC.

This sequence joins TRBV10-2 and TRBJ2-5; maybe TRBD1 (6 bases). V lost 5 bases and J 5 bases, leaving 12 bases between the germline ends. Germline values: CDR1 WSHSY, CDR2 SAAADI. The CDR3 is 13 amino acids. The CDR3 region is CASSLTGLETQYF. The CDR3 DNA follows: TGCGCCAGCAGTTTAACAGGGTTGGAGACCCAGTACTTC.

This clonotype was observed at least ten times. The chain is built from TRBV12-3 or TRBV12-4 and TRBJ2-3; a possible D gene is TRBD2 (5 bases). The CDR3 is 14 residues long. V gave up 4 bases and J gave up 0 bases, with 8 bases separating them. The CDR3 region has the DNA TGTGCCAGCAGTTCAGGACTGAGCACAGATACGCAGTATTTT. It codes for CASSSGLSTDTQYF.

This clonotype was found many times. The chain combines TRBV7-9 with TRBJ2-1; D uncertain. Germline V gives CDR1 SEHNR, CDR2 FQNEAQ (reference sequence). The CDR3 length is 13 residues. The germline V and J ends were trimmed by 7 bases and 4 bases, with 11 bases remaining between them. This CDR3 reads CASISWVYNEQFF. For the CDR3, the DNA is TGTGCCAGCATCTCTTGGGTGTACAATGAGCAGTTCTTC. The variable domain in full, with the rest retrieved from reference TRBV7-9 and TRBJ2-1, is DTGVSQNPRHKITKRGQNVTFRCDPISEHNRLYWYRQTLGQGPEFLTYFQNEAQLEKSRLLSDRFSAERPKGSFSTLEIQRTEQGDSAMYLCASISWVYNEQFFGPGTRLTVL.

Concerning this clonotype itself: Since the CDR3 does not end with the conserved phenylalanine or tryptophan, this likely comes from a read error. V is TRBV7-9 and J is TRBJ1-2; D ambiguous. CDR3 length equals 16 residues. Germline CDR1 and CDR2: SEHNR and FQNEAQ (reference sequence). The CDR3 is CSSSLAWGFDNYGYTL. The CDR3 DNA reads as TGTTCCAGCAGCTTAGCGTGGGGTTTCGATAACTATGGCTACACCTTA.

With regard to this clonotype: A much larger clone is a single base away; this may be a read error. This chain joins TRBV3-1 and TRBJ2-5, with 8 bases aligning to TRBD1. This CDR3 has 20 amino acids. The germline gives CDR1 LGHDT, CDR2 YNNKEL (reference sequence). The CDR3 sequence: CACSQPGQGGMFGTRETQYF. CDR3 DNA: TGTGCCTGCAGCCAACCCGGACAGGGCGGGATGTTTGGGACGCGAGAGACCCAGTACTTC.

The chain employs TRBV3-1 and TRBJ2-5; D unclear. This CDR3 region has 12 residues. CDR1 and CDR2 (germline): LGHDT, YNNKEL (reference sequence). Between the trimmed V and J ends, which lost 10 bases and 0 bases, there was a span of 9 bases. CDR3 DNA sequence: TGTGCCACCTCCGCGAACCAAGAGACCCAGTACTTC. Protein: CATSANQETQYF.

The J gene is TRBJ1-1, the V gene TRBV27; TRBD1 matches 7 bases. The V segment lost 3 bases and the J segment 5 bases; nucleotides outside the gene matches: 3. Germline V gene sequence: CDR1 MNHEY, CDR2 SMNVEV (reference sequence). This CDR3 comprises 13 residues. The CDR3, as DNA: TGTGCCAGCAGTTTCCAGGGGGGGACTGAAGCTTTCTTT. It is translated as CASSFQGGTEAFF.

By share, this clonotype counts as medium-sized (0.01 to 0.1%). The chain couples TRBV6-6 to TRBJ1-5; the D is unclear. Trimming took 5 bases from V and 1 from J, leaving 6 bases between them. This CDR3 spans 13 amino acids. Germline CDR1 MNHNY, CDR2 SVGAGI (reference sequence). CDR3 DNA: TGTGCCAGCAGTACACCAAGCAATCAGCCCCAGCATTTT. As protein: CASSTPSNQPQHF.

Within the sample, this clonotype is medium-sized (0.01 to 0.1%). DNA for the CDR3: TGTGCCAGCAGTTTAGGTGGGGGCGGTTTTGATTTCTTT. Encoded protein: CASSLGGGGFDFF. V and J are TRBV28 and TRBJ1-1; possibly TRBD1 for D (6 bases). V was clipped by 2 bases and J by 13 bases, with 17 bases between them. The CDR3 extends over 13 amino acids. Germline V CDR1 and CDR2: MDHEN, SYDVKM.

This clonotype was picked up many times. The chain couples TRBV28 to TRBJ2-3; 7 bases match TRBD1. The ends lost 4 bases at V and 6 bases at J; junction bases unmatched: 10. Germline lookup yields CDR1 MDHEN and CDR2 SYDVKM. The CDR3 extends over 15 amino acids. CDR3 in amino acids: CASSSGQAGWDTQYF. CDR3 DNA: TGTGCCAGCAGTTCCGGACAGGCTGGGTGGGATACGCAGTATTTT.

At least ten counts were recorded for this clonotype. The V gene is TRBV9, the J gene TRBJ1-1; tentative D call: TRBD1 (5 bases). The V end was cut by 5 bases, the J end by 3 bases, with 11 bases between. CDR1 and CDR2 from the germline V gene are SGDLS and YYNGEE. CDR3 size: 13 residues. The CDR3, as DNA: TGTGCCAGCAGGGGGCGAAGCGACACTGAAGCTTTCTTT. It translates to CASRGRSDTEAFF.

This clonotype was counted many times. The V gene is TRBV15, the J gene TRBJ1-2; D uncertain. Trimming pared 3 bases from V and 2 bases from J, leaving 13 bases between. This CDR3 contains 15 residues. In germline, CDR1 is LNHNV, CDR2 YYDKDF (reference sequence). The CDR3 here is CATSSPEAVNYGYTF. CDR3 in DNA: TGTGCCACCAGCAGTCCGGAGGCGGTGAACTATGGCTACACCTTC.